The 29 T cell receptor beta chains below were found in one sample sequenced in a study of blood T cell repertoires in COVID-19. The table came from immunoSEQ multiplex PCR; TCRdb's copy has only in-frame clones and leaves some out. The sample lists some 420,000 clones; 85% to 90% were seen once. The sequencing input was PBMCs or T cells enriched from blood (not recorded which). The receptors here all came from a young man who had recovered from COVID-19.

The CDR3 region has the DNA TGTGCCAGCAGTTCATCGACAGGGAAACCCTCCTACAATGAGCAGTTCTTC. Amino acids: CASSSSTGKPSYNEQFF. The V gene is TRBV28, the J gene TRBJ2-1; 7 positions agree with TRBD1. The CDR3 extends over 17 amino acids. CDR1 MDHEN and CDR2 SYDVKM come from the germline V gene. The V segment lost 4 bases and the J segment 0 bases; nucleotides outside the gene matches: 9. Combining the CDR3 with reference TRBV28 and TRBJ2-1 gives the whole variable domain DVKVTQSSRYLVKRTGEKVFLECVQDMDHENMFWYRQDPGLGLRLIYFSYDVKMKEKGDIPEGYSVSREKKERFSLILESASTNQTSMYLCASSSSTGKPSYNEQFFGPGTRLTVL.

The V and J genes are TRBV11-2 and TRBJ2-7; D unresolved. Germline V gives CDR1 SGHAT, CDR2 FQNNGV. This CDR3 region has 13 residues. Trimming removed 5 bases from V and 3 bases from J, with 11 bases in between. CDR3 sequence: CASSPPPGYEQYF. CDR3 coding DNA: TGTGCCAGCAGCCCTCCCCCCGGCTACGAGCAGTACTTC.

This chain uses TRBV28 with TRBJ2-3; TRBD2 agrees at 14 bases. This CDR3 spans 16 amino acids. V gave up 6 bases and J gave up 6 bases; unmatched junction bases: 8. Germline V gene sequence: CDR1 MDHEN, CDR2 SYDVKM. The DNA of the CDR3 is TGTGCCAGCAGCCTCGGGACTAGCGGGAGTAGGGATACGCAGTATTTT. As protein: CASSLGTSGSRDTQYF.

This clone was observed a few times. The rearrangement links TRBV6-5 to TRBJ2-2; tentative D call: TRBD1 (5 bases). V was pared by 6 bases and J by 0 bases, with 11 bases between. CDR3 length: 15 residues. CDR1 and CDR2 from the germline V gene are MNHEY and SVGAGI. The CDR3 DNA reads as TGTGCCAGCAGAAACAGGCTCGCGAACACCGGGGAGCTGTTTTTT. It encodes CASRNRLANTGELFF.

The genes are TRBV6-5 and TRBJ1-2, with 12 bases that match TRBD1. Germline V gene data show CDR1 as MNHEY and CDR2 as SVGAGI. V gave up 4 bases and J gave up 2 bases; unmatched junction bases: 5. The CDR3 is made up of 16 amino acids. In DNA form, the CDR3 reads TGTGCCAGCAGTTCCCGGGACAGGGGGCTCAACTATGGCTACACCTTC. Its protein product is CASSSRDRGLNYGYTF.

This clone was observed once. V gene TRBV19 combines with J gene TRBJ2-3, with 11 bases lining up with TRBD2. This CDR3 is built from 15 residues. CDR1 and CDR2 from the germline V gene are LNHDA and SQIVND (reference sequence). V lost 6 bases to trimming and J lost 4 bases; unmatched junction nucleotides: 6. CDR3 nucleotides: TGTGCCAGTAGCCAGGGACTAGCGGAGGCAGATACGCAGTATTTT. It translates to CASSQGLAEADTQYF.

The chain recombines TRBV18 with TRBJ2-3; perhaps TRBD2 as D (6 bases). Germline CDR1 is KGHSH and CDR2 is LQKENI. The V end was cut by 3 bases, the J end by 3 bases, with 13 bases between. The CDR3 has 15 residues. The DNA for the CDR3 is TGTGCCAGCTCACCGGGACTTCCTGGGACAGATACGCAGTATTTT. It translates to CASSPGLPGTDTQYF.

This rearrangement joins TRBV3-1 (or the pseudogene TRBV3-2) to TRBJ2-7; 13 positions match TRBD2. The CDR3 sequence is 14 residues long. V shed 6 bases, J shed 3 bases, and the junction held 2 bases outside the gene matches. Germline CDR1 is LGHDT and CDR2 is YNNKEL (reference sequence). The DNA for the CDR3 is TGTGCCAGCAGGGGGACTAGCGGGATCTACGAGCAGTACTTC. This encodes CASRGTSGIYEQYF.

The chain is built from TRBV3-1 (or the pseudogene TRBV3-2) and TRBJ2-1, with TRBD2 matching over 9 bases. Trimming cost V 6 bases and J 7 bases; bases outside gene matches: 7. Germline CDR1 LGHDT, CDR2 YNNKEL (reference sequence). CDR3 length equals 14 residues. The DNA for the CDR3 is TGTGCCAGCAGTCGCGCTAGCGGGGTAAATGAGCAGTTCTTC. Protein: CASSRASGVNEQFF.

This clone was recorded only once. The chain joins TRBV11-2 to TRBJ2-1; 9 bases are a match to TRBD2. CDR3 size: 14 residues. The V and J ends lost 5 bases and 9 bases, in that order; junction bases with no gene match: 8. Germline V gives CDR1 SGHAT, CDR2 FQNNGV. The CDR3 protein is CASSRSGSYLEQFF. The CDR3 region has the DNA TGTGCCAGCAGCCGTAGCGGGAGTTATCTTGAGCAGTTCTTC.

The rearrangement links TRBV27 to TRBJ2-7; D might be TRBD1 (7 bases). CDR3 length: 13 residues. Germline V lookup: CDR1 MNHEY, CDR2 SMNVEV (reference sequence). The V gene lost 4 bases and the J gene lost 3 bases, with 10 bases spanning the gap. The chain's CDR3 is CASSYQGGYEQYF. The CDR3 coding sequence is TGTGCCAGCAGTTACCAGGGGGGCTACGAGCAGTACTTC.

The chain couples TRBV7-2 to TRBJ1-3; 8 positions agree with TRBD1. The V gene's germline CDR1 is SGHTA and CDR2 FQGNSA. The CDR3 consists of 17 residues. Trimming removed 0 bases from V and 1 base from J; junction bases left unmatched: 5. CDR3 residues: CASSLAPTGVSGNTIYF. The DNA for the CDR3 is TGTGCCAGCAGCTTAGCGCCGACAGGGGTTTCTGGAAACACCATATATTTT.

The chain employs TRBV5-1 and TRBJ2-7, with 16 positions matching TRBD2. There are 17 residues in the CDR3. The germline V gene encodes CDR1 SGHRS and CDR2 YFSETQ. The V gene end was trimmed by 4 bases and the J gene end by 5 bases; junction bases not matched to a gene: 9. The CDR3 reads CASSRGLAGGFENEQYF. DNA of the CDR3: TGCGCCAGCAGCAGGGGACTAGCGGGAGGGTTTGAAAACGAGCAGTACTTC.

This clone was recorded once. This chain connects TRBV27 to TRBJ2-2; tentatively, D is TRBD2 (5 bases). There are 16 residues in the CDR3. V lost 5 bases, J lost 6 bases, and 19 bases lay in between. CDR1 and CDR2 from the germline V gene are MNHEY and SMNVEV (reference sequence). Here the CDR3 DNA reads TGTGCCAGCAGTCCCCTCTCTTGGGAGAATTCCGGGGAGCTGTTTTTT. It translates to CASSPLSWENSGELFF.

This chain connects TRBV24-1 to TRBJ2-2; D is unresolved. The CDR3 has 15 amino acids. Trimming shortened V by 2 bases and J by 1 base, and 7 bases separated the two germline ends. Germline V gene lookup returns CDR1 KGHDR and CDR2 SFDVKD. The CDR3 DNA reads TGTGCCACCAGTGATTCCCCTATGAACACCGGGGAGCTGTTTTTT. This translates into CATSDSPMNTGELFF.

This rearrangement joins TRBV7-9 to TRBJ1-1; 7 bases agree with TRBD1. V lost 1 base to trimming and J lost 1 base; unmatched junction nucleotides: 3. Germline-derived CDR1 and CDR2 are SEHNR and FQNEAQ (reference sequence). This CDR3 has 15 amino acids. The CDR3 DNA reads as TGTGCCAGCAGCTTAGTCGGGACAGAGAACACTGAAGCTTTCTTT. It codes for CASSLVGTENTEAFF.

CDR3 in DNA: TGTGCCAGCAGTTTATCGTGGGCACCAAACTATGGCTACACCTTC. Residues: CASSLSWAPNYGYTF. The chain is built from TRBV27 and TRBJ1-2, with D hard to call. This CDR3 spans 15 amino acids. Germline CDR1 reads MNHEY; CDR2 reads SMNVEV (reference sequence). The V end was cut by 0 bases, the J end by 2 bases, with 10 bases between.

V is TRBV27 and J is TRBJ2-1, with D possibly TRBD1 on 5 matching bases. This CDR3 has 16 residues. Germline V gene data show CDR1 as MNHEY and CDR2 as SMNVEV (reference sequence). Deletions cut 4 bases from V and 2 bases from J, with 15 bases between. The DNA of the CDR3 is TGTGCCAGCAGTTCCCCTCGGACACCTCCCTACAATGAGCAGTTCTTC. Residues: CASSSPRTPPYNEQFF.

The rearrangement links TRBV28 to TRBJ2-2, with D unresolved. CDR1 is MDHEN and CDR2 is SYDVKM in the germline V gene. This CDR3 has 12 residues. Trimming left V 4 bases short and J 4 bases short, with 4 bases between. CDR3 in amino acids: CASSYSTGELFF. CDR3 nucleotide sequence: TGTGCCAGCAGTTACAGCACCGGGGAGCTGTTTTTT.

This chain links TRBV27 with TRBJ1-1; D is undetermined. Germline CDR1 reads MNHEY; CDR2 reads SMNVEV (reference sequence). V lost 4 bases, J lost 8 bases, and 20 bases lay in between. There are 15 residues in the CDR3. DNA for the CDR3: TGTGCCAGCAGTTCCCGTGACGGTCACGGAGAGGAAGCTTTCTTT. Its translation is CASSSRDGHGEEAFF.

The V call is TRBV24-1, the J call TRBJ2-1; perhaps TRBD2 as D (6 bases). Germline V CDR1 and CDR2: KGHDR, SFDVKD. CDR3 length: 14 amino acids. V was trimmed by 7 bases and J by 13 bases, leaving 22 bases between them. The CDR3 spells CATSNNQLATDQFF. The CDR3 DNA follows: TGTGCCACCAGCAATAACCAGCTAGCGACAGATCAGTTCTTC.

This clone has more than one count but fewer than ten. This chain uses TRBV28 with TRBJ1-4; D is possibly TRBD1 (6 bases). Between the trimmed V and J ends, which lost 3 bases and 7 bases, there was a span of 24 bases. CDR3 length: 18 residues. Germline values: CDR1 MDHEN, CDR2 SYDVKM. CDR3 in amino acids: CASSFRRGGDPSVEKLFF. The CDR3 bases are TGTGCCAGCAGTTTTCGCAGGGGAGGGGATCCTTCGGTTGAAAAACTGTTTTTT.

This clone was found once. This chain uses TRBV5-1 with TRBJ1-2; D possibly corresponds to TRBD1 (5 bases). This CDR3 has 14 residues. Germline values: CDR1 SGHRS, CDR2 YFSETQ. Between the trimmed V and J ends, which lost 0 bases and 3 bases, there was a span of 9 bases. The CDR3 DNA sequence: TGCGCCAGCAGCTTGGAGGAGGGGTACTATGGCTACACCTTC. The encoded protein is CASSLEEGYYGYTF.

The gene calls are TRBV19 and TRBJ1-1, with 8 bases lining up with TRBD1. V lost 7 bases, J lost 7 bases, and 8 bases stayed unmatched. The CDR3 is 13 amino acids. From germline, CDR1 is LNHDA and CDR2 SQIVND (reference sequence). CDR3 nucleotides: TGTGCCAGTAAGAAAGACAGGGGACGTGAAGCTTTCTTT. Its protein product is CASKKDRGREAFF. The full variable domain, in which reference TRBV19 and TRBJ1-1 provide the parts outside the CDR3, is DGGITQSPKYLFRKEGQNVTLSCEQNLNHDAMYWYRQDPGQGLRLIYYSQIVNDFQKGDIAEGYSVSREKKESFPLTVTSAQKNPTAFYLCASKKDRGREAFFGQGTRLTVV.

This clone was observed a single time. This chain connects TRBV6-5 to TRBJ2-1; D is ambiguous. Germline V gives CDR1 MNHEY, CDR2 SVGAGI. The CDR3 runs to 13 residues. V lost 5 bases and J lost 9, with 14 bases in between. CDR3 loop: CASSPRPAGEQFF. CDR3 bases: TGTGCCAGCAGTCCCCGCCCGGCAGGTGAGCAGTTCTTC.

This rearrangement joins TRBV3-1 (or the pseudogene TRBV3-2) to TRBJ2-7, with TRBD1 matching 10 bases. This CDR3 has 13 residues. J lost 5 bases, V lost 7 bases, and 5 bases had no gene match. Germline lookup yields CDR1 LGHDT and CDR2 YNNKEL (reference sequence). CDR3 sequence reads: CASNRQGADEQYF. In DNA form, the CDR3 reads TGTGCCAGCAACAGACAGGGGGCGGACGAGCAGTACTTC.

The rearrangement links TRBV21-1 to TRBJ2-7; the table's D call, TRBD1, has no DNA check behind it. TRBV21-1 is a pseudogene locus. The CDR3 runs to 15 residues. The CDR3 bases are TGTGCCAGCAGCAACGCCGGGACAGGGCTCTACGAGCAGTACTTC. This encodes CASSNAGTGLYEQYF.

The V and J genes are TRBV24-1 and TRBJ2-3, with a weak D call TRBD1 (5 bases). The CDR3 covers 12 residues. Trimming took 3 bases from V and 7 from J, leaving 7 bases between them. The germline V gene has CDR1 KGHDR and CDR2 SFDVKD. CDR3 DNA sequence: TGTGCCACCAGTGATCAGGGTTATACGCAGTATTTT. It specifies CATSDQGYTQYF.

The chain recombines TRBV28 with TRBJ1-2; D gene uncertain. V was cut by 6 bases and J by 5 bases, with 13 bases left in between. Germline V gene data show CDR1 as MDHEN and CDR2 as SYDVKM. CDR3 size: 13 residues. CDR3: CASSPRQVYGYTF. The DNA of the CDR3 is TGTGCCAGCAGCCCCAGGCAGGTGTATGGCTACACCTTC.